Listed below are T cell receptor beta chains from one sample, sequenced in a study of blood T cell repertoires in COVID-19. Libraries were prepared by immunoSEQ multiplex PCR; TCRdb keeps only in-frame clonotypes and omits some of them. Here the sample spans roughly 150,000 clones, under 80% being singletons. Sequenced material: peripheral blood. These receptor sequences come from a man aged 70 or older with acute or convalescent COVID-19. Each CDR3 is given with its conserved first and last residue. D genes are given only for firm matches. Part of the rows lack a size; the others show once, few, many or a class for expanded clones.

v_gene: TRBV6-5; j_gene: TRBJ2-3; d_gene: TRBD1; abundance: few; CDR3nt: TGTGCCAGCAGTTACTCAGGGGGCAGTTTAGCGGATACGCAGTATTTT; CDR3aa: CASSYSGGSLADTQYF
v_gene: TRBV6-5; j_gene: TRBJ1-1; d_gene: -; abundance: once; CDR3nt: TGTGCCAGCAGCGCGGCGGGGGGGAACACTGAAGCTTTCTTT; CDR3aa: CASSAAGGNTEAFF
v_gene: TRBV28; j_gene: TRBJ2-1; d_gene: TRBD2; abundance: -; CDR3nt: TGTGCCAGCAGTCCCTACGTCTCGCGGGAGGGCCTGACCTACAATGAGCAGTTCTTC; CDR3aa: CASSPYVSREGLTYNEQFF
v_gene: TRBV7-2; j_gene: TRBJ2-1; d_gene: TRBD2; abundance: once; CDR3nt: TGTGCCAGCAGCCTTAGATTCTCTAGCGGGGTTTACAATGAGCAGTTCTTC; CDR3aa: CASSLRFSSGVYNEQFF
v_gene: TRBV6-4; j_gene: TRBJ2-2; d_gene: TRBD1; abundance: -; CDR3nt: TGTGCCAGCAGCAAGACAGGGGCCCGAAGTAGCACCGGGGAGCTGTTTTTT; CDR3aa: CASSKTGARSSTGELFF
v_gene: TRBV7-2; j_gene: TRBJ1-2; d_gene: TRBD1; abundance: -; CDR3nt: TGTGCCAGCAGCTTTCAGACAGGGGGCCGGCATGGCTACACCTTC; CDR3aa: CASSFQTGGRHGYTF
v_gene: TRBV2; j_gene: TRBJ2-2; d_gene: TRBD2; abundance: -; CDR3nt: TGTGCCAGCAGTAGCGGGGCGAACACCGGGGAGCTGTTTTTT; CDR3aa: CASSSGANTGELFF
v_gene: TRBV5-5; j_gene: TRBJ2-2; d_gene: -; abundance: -; CDR3nt: TGTGCCAGCAGCTTTGGAGCGGGTACGCGCGGCGGGGAGCTGTTTTTT; CDR3aa: CASSFGAGTRGGELFF
v_gene: TRBV9; j_gene: TRBJ1-2; d_gene: -; abundance: -; CDR3nt: TGTGCCAGCAGCGTAGAAGTTAGGTTGGAGGTAGATGGCTACACCTTC; CDR3aa: CASSVEVRLEVDGYTF
v_gene: TRBV11-1; j_gene: TRBJ1-3; d_gene: TRBD1; abundance: few; CDR3nt: TGTGCCAGCAGCTTACAGGGGGAATTTGGAAACACCATATATTTT; CDR3aa: CASSLQGEFGNTIYF
v_gene: TRBV7-2; j_gene: TRBJ2-1; d_gene: TRBD2; abundance: -; CDR3nt: TGTGCCAGCAGCTTCGGGGGAGGGCCCACCGGTGAGCAGTTCTTC; CDR3aa: CASSFGGGPTGEQFF
v_gene: TRBV10-3; j_gene: TRBJ2-7; d_gene: TRBD2; abundance: -; CDR3nt: TGTGCCATCAGAGATCATCAACGGGGGGGGTACGAGCAGTACTTC; CDR3aa: CAIRDHQRGGYEQYF
v_gene: TRBV2; j_gene: TRBJ2-5; d_gene: -; abundance: few; CDR3nt: TGTGCCAGCAGTGGGGGGGTCCAAGAGACCCAGTACTTC; CDR3aa: CASSGGVQETQYF